The next 2 T cell receptor beta chains were all read from a single sample in a study of blood T cell repertoires in COVID-19. Method: immunoSEQ multiplex PCR; TCRdb's copy keeps in-frame clones and lacks some. The sample lists some 59,000 clones, about 89% occurring once. The source material was peripheral blood. These TCRs come from a man aged 60 to 69 with acute or convalescent COVID-19.

The rearrangement joins TRBV4-2 to TRBJ2-1; D possibly corresponds to TRBD2 (6 bases). This CDR3 region has 15 residues. The ends were cut back, 1 base at V and 7 bases at J, with 14 bases in the middle. Per the germline V gene, CDR1 is LGHNA and CDR2 is YNFKEQ. For the CDR3, the DNA is TGTGCCAGCAGCCAAGTCGGGACGGGAGCAAATGAGCAGTTCTTC. Protein: CASSQVGTGANEQFF.

This chain connects TRBV6-5 to TRBJ1-2, with 11 bases that match TRBD1. Losses at the gene ends were 4 bases for V and 6 bases for J; bases not matched to a gene: 7. Germline V gene sequence: CDR1 MNHEY, CDR2 SVGAGI. The CDR3 is 15 residues long. The CDR3: CASSSGDRGTDGYTF. The CDR3 DNA reads as TGTGCCAGCAGTTCGGGGGACAGGGGGACGGATGGCTACACCTTC.